Each of the 14 T cell receptor beta chains below was sequenced from the same sample in a study of T cell responses to AZD1222 COVID-19 vaccine. Clones were sequenced by immunoSEQ multiplex PCR, and TCRdb holds only the in-frame ones, with some missing. The table has about 93,000 clones, around 87% seen once. The material sequenced was peripheral blood, taken 28 days after the second AZD1222 dose. These receptors were collected from an adult who received the AZD1222 COVID-19 vaccine.

In this sample, this clone turned up once. The chain has TRBV7-2 and TRBJ2-1, with D hard to call. Germline V CDR1 and CDR2: SGHTA, FQGNSA. The V and J ends lost 0 bases and 4 bases respectively, with 16 bases between them. This CDR3 spans 17 amino acids. CDR3 nucleotide sequence: TGTGCCAGCAGCTTAGCGCTGTCAGCGAGGTCATACAATGAGCAGTTCTTC. It encodes CASSLALSARSYNEQFF.

The chain carries TRBV19 and TRBJ2-3; 8 bases map to TRBD2. The trim removed 8 bases at V and 9 bases at J, leaving 4 bases unmatched. CDR1 is LNHDA, CDR2 SQIVND, per germline (reference sequence). The CDR3 extends over 11 amino acids. CDR3 DNA: TGTGCCAGTCGGGGGGGCTACACGCAGTATTTT. Translated: CASRGGYTQYF.

The chain carries TRBV30 and TRBJ1-2; TRBD1 might be the D (6 bases). V lost 0 bases and J 9 bases, leaving 14 bases between the germline ends. The germline gives CDR1 GTSNPN, CDR2 SVGIG (reference sequence). The CDR3 has 13 residues. The CDR3 nucleotides are TGTGCCTGGAGTGTATGGCAGGGGATGAGCTACACCTTC. Residues: CAWSVWQGMSYTF.

The chain is built from TRBV7-2 and TRBJ2-1; 12 bases fit TRBD2. Looked up from germline, CDR1 is SGHTA and CDR2 is FQGNSA. This CDR3 has 13 residues. Trimming at V came to 1 base and at J to 13 bases, leaving 2 bases not matched to a gene. This chain's CDR3 is CASSLELAGGQFF. CDR3 sequence (DNA): TGTGCCAGCAGCTTAGAACTAGCGGGGGGCCAGTTCTTC.

The rearrangement uses TRBV27 and TRBJ1-1; D remains ambiguous. V was cut by 6 bases and J by 2 bases, with 7 bases left in between. This CDR3 has 12 residues. The V gene's germline CDR1 is MNHEY and CDR2 SMNVEV (reference sequence). Here the CDR3 reads CASRRENTEAFF. The CDR3 coding sequence is TGTGCCAGCAGGAGGGAAAACACTGAAGCTTTCTTT.

The rearrangement links TRBV29-1 to TRBJ2-5, with D perhaps matching TRBD2 (6 bases). Trimming took 5 bases from V and 5 from J, leaving 15 bases between them. Germline CDR1 SQVTM, CDR2 ANQGSEA. CDR3 length: 13 residues. CDR3 protein: CSVPGGLRETQYF. The CDR3 DNA follows: TGCAGCGTTCCCGGAGGGCTGAGGGAGACCCAGTACTTC.

The chain combines TRBV30 with TRBJ2-3; possibly TRBD2 for D (6 bases). Trimming removed 2 bases at V and 1 base at J, with 16 bases between. The germline V gene has CDR1 GTSNPN and CDR2 SVGIG (reference sequence). The CDR3 covers 16 residues. CDR3 coding DNA: TGTGCCTGGAGTATTCACTCGGGAGCACGCACAGATACGCAGTATTTT. Protein: CAWSIHSGARTDTQYF.

This rearrangement joins TRBV2 to TRBJ1-1; perhaps TRBD1 as D (5 bases). Germline lookup yields CDR1 SNHLY and CDR2 FYNNEI. Trimming left V 7 bases short and J 5 bases short, with 20 bases between. The CDR3 runs to 15 residues. The CDR3 coding sequence is TGTGCCAGCAAAGAGGGGTTCCTGAGGGGAACTGAAGCTTTCTTT. Protein sequence: CASKEGFLRGTEAFF.

The chain carries TRBV7-9 and TRBJ2-1, with 11 bases that match TRBD2. The CDR3 spans 19 residues. The germline CDR1 and CDR2 sequences are SEHNR and FQNEAQ (reference sequence). The V segment lost 4 bases and the J segment 0 bases; nucleotides outside the gene matches: 11. Here the CDR3 DNA reads TGTGCCAGCAGCTCCACGGGACTAGCGGAACAAAACTCCTACAATGAGCAGTTCTTC. Its translation: CASSSTGLAEQNSYNEQFF.

The chain uses TRBV7-6 and TRBJ1-6, with TRBD1 matching over 9 bases. This CDR3 is built from 18 residues. CDR1 is SGHVS, CDR2 FNYEAQ, per germline. After removal of 5 bases from V and 8 bases from J, the junction contained 16 bases not matched to a gene. CDR3 protein: CASSHHPQGATDYSPLHF. The CDR3 region has the DNA TGTGCCAGCAGCCACCATCCACAGGGGGCGACCGATTATTCACCCCTCCACTTT.

This clone was observed a handful of times. The chain uses TRBV2 and TRBJ1-4; TRBD1 might be the D (5 bases). Trimming stripped 3 bases from V and 6 bases from J, with 14 bases between. CDR3 length: 15 amino acids. Germline CDR1 reads SNHLY; CDR2 reads FYNNEI. DNA of the CDR3: TGTGCCAGCAGTGATGAGGGGAGTGCGGATGAAAAACTGTTTTTT. This sequence encodes CASSDEGSADEKLFF.

J is TRBJ1-5 and V is TRBV19, with TRBD1 identical over 8 bases. The CDR3 runs to 13 residues. V shed 3 bases, J shed 6 bases, and the junction held 1 base outside the gene matches. Germline loops: CDR1 LNHDA, CDR2 SQIVND (reference sequence). The CDR3 region has the DNA TGTGCCAGTAGTATGACAGGGGTTCAGCCCCAGCATTTT. This sequence encodes CASSMTGVQPQHF.

A few counts support this clone. The chain uses TRBV2 and TRBJ1-2, with TRBD1 matching over 10 bases. Unmatched junction bases numbered 1, after V lost 1 base and J lost 5 bases. From germline, CDR1 is SNHLY and CDR2 FYNNEI. The CDR3 totals 14 residues. As DNA, the CDR3 is TGTGCCAGCAGTGAAGTGGGACAGGGGTATGGCTACACCTTC. Its translation is CASSEVGQGYGYTF.

The DNA for the CDR3 is TGTGCCAGCAGCCTCGACGTCACTGAAGCTTTCTTT. It specifies CASSLDVTEAFF. The chain is built from TRBV11-2 and TRBJ1-1; D is uncertain. Trimming left V 5 bases short and J 4 bases short, with 8 bases between. CDR1 SGHAT and CDR2 FQNNGV come from the germline V gene. The CDR3 loop spans 12 amino acids.